Listed below are T cell receptor beta chains from one sample, sequenced in a study of human T cells and chemical hapten exposure. Via MiXCR, TCRdb re-called the RACE reads, giving one row per CDR3 protein. The sample consists of 80,000 to 100,000 distinct CDR3 sequences, about 28% of them appearing once. Sequenced here: whole blood, sampled in connection with sensitization to the hapten diphenylcyclopropenone (DPC). The receptor source for this set is a man aged 35-49 years with alopecia areata. Some clones in this sample may be carry-over from other donors' samples. CDR3s include the opening cysteine and the closing phenylalanine or tryptophan. Each record gives: V gene, D gene, J gene, clone size, CDR3 protein, CDR3 DNA. D genes are given only for firm matches. Rows may omit the clone size; those that give it use once, few, many or a size class.

TRBV6-1,NA,TRBJ2-1,NA,CASSERPSSYNEQFF,TGTGCCAGCAGTGAGCGGCCGAGCTCCTACAATGAGCAGTTCTTC
TRBV20-1,NA,TRBJ1-5,NA,CSARDTHVGGNQPQHF,TGCAGTGCTAGAGATACTCACGTGGGAGGCAATCAGCCCCAGCATTTT
TRBV2,TRBD1,TRBJ1-1,NA,CASNPQGAFTEAFF,TGTGCCAGCAACCCCCAGGGGGCGTTCACTGAAGCTTTCTTT
TRBV10-3,TRBD2,TRBJ2-3,NA,CAIRGVAGLAGGSDTQYF,TGTGCCATCAGGGGTGTGGCGGGCCTAGCGGGAGGTTCGGATACGCAGTATTTT
TRBV11-1,TRBD2,TRBJ2-1,NA,CASSPIGLAGYNEQFF,TGTGCCAGCAGCCCCATCGGACTAGCGGGCTACAATGAGCAGTTCTTC
TRBV7-2,NA,TRBJ2-7,NA,CASSSRLEQYF,TGTGCCAGCAGCTCCAGACTAGAGCAGTACTTC
TRBV10-3,NA,TRBJ2-5,NA,CAISADGAETQYF,TGTGCCATCAGTGCTGACGGGGCCGAGACCCAGTACTTC
TRBV11-2,TRBD2,TRBJ2-1,few,CASSTSGSAYNEQFF,TGTGCCAGCAGCACAAGCGGGAGTGCCTACAATGAGCAGTTCTTC
TRBV5-4,TRBD2,TRBJ2-1,NA,CASSSLAGSAAGGQFF,TGTGCCAGCAGTTCCTTAGCGGGATCGGCCGCGGGGGGGCAGTTCTTC
TRBV5-1,NA,TRBJ2-7,many,CASSPGSGTSGRQYF,TGCGCCAGCAGCCCCGGGAGCGGGACATCCGGGAGGCAGTACTTC
TRBV6-1,NA,TRBJ1-1,few,CASREPSNTEAFF,TGTGCCAGCAGGGAGCCATCGAACACTGAAGCTTTCTTT
TRBV7-2,NA,TRBJ2-1,NA,CASNRYLYNEQFF,TGTGCCAGCAACAGGTACCTCTACAATGAGCAGTTCTTC
TRBV28,TRBD1,TRBJ2-3,NA,CASSLRTGGSDTQYF,TGTGCCAGCAGTTTAAGGACAGGAGGCTCAGATACGCAGTATTTT
TRBV20-1,NA,TRBJ2-7,NA,CSASGRGDEQYF,TGCAGTGCTAGCGGGAGAGGCGACGAGCAGTACTTC
TRBV12-3/TRBV12-4,NA,TRBJ2-2,few,CASTLDGRNTGELFF,TGTGCCAGCACCCTGGATGGGAGGAACACCGGGGAGCTGTTTTTT
TRBV4-2,NA,TRBJ2-7,few,CASSQGQGLYEQYF,TGTGCCAGCAGCCAAGGGCAGGGCCTCTACGAGCAGTACTTC
TRBV12-3/TRBV12-4,NA,TRBJ1-5,NA,CASSFSGPNQPQHF,TGTGCCAGCAGTTTTTCGGGGCCCAATCAGCCCCAGCATTTT